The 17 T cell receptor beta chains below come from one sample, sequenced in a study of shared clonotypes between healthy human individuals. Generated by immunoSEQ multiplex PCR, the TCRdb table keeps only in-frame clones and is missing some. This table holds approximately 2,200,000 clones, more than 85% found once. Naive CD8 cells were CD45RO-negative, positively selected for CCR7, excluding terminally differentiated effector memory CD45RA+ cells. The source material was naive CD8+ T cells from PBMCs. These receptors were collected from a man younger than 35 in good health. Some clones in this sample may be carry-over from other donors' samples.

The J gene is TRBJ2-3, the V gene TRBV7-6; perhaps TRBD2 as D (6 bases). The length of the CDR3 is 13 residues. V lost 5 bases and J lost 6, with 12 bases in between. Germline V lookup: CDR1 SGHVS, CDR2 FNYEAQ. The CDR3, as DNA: TGTGCCAGCAGCGGGCGACTAGAGGATACGCAGTATTTT. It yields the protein CASSGRLEDTQYF.

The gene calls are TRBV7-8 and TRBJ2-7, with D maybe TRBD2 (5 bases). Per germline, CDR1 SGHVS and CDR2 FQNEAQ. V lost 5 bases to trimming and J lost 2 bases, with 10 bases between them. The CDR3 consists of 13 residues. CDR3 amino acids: CASSPPEAYEQYF. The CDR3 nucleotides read TGTGCCAGCAGCCCCCCGGAGGCCTACGAGCAGTACTTC.

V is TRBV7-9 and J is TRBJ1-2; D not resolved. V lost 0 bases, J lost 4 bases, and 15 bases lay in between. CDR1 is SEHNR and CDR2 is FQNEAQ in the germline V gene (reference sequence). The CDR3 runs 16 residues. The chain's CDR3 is CASSLATLADRYGYTF. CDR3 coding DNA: TGTGCCAGCAGCTTAGCGACTTTGGCAGACCGCTATGGCTACACCTTC.

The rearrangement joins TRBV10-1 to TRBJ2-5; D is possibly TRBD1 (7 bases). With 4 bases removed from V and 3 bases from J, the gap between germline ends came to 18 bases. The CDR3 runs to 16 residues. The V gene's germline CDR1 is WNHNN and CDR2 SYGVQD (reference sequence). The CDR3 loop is CASSVQGEVEEETQYF. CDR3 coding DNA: TGCGCCAGCAGTGTCCAGGGGGAGGTCGAGGAAGAGACCCAGTACTTC.

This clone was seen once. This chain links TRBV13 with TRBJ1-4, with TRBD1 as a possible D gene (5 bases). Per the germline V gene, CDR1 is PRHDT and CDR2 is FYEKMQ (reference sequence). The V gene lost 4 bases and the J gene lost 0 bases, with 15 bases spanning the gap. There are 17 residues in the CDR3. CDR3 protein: CASSSYREGSTNEKLFF. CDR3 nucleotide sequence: TGTGCCAGCAGCTCATACCGGGAGGGGTCAACTAATGAAAAACTGTTTTTT.

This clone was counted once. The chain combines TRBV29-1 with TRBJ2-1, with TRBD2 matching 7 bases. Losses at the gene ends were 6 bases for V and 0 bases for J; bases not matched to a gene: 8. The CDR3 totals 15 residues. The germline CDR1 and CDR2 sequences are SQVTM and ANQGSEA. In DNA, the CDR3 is TGCAGCGTCATTACTAGCGAGAGCTCCTACAATGAGCAGTTCTTC. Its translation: CSVITSESSYNEQFF.

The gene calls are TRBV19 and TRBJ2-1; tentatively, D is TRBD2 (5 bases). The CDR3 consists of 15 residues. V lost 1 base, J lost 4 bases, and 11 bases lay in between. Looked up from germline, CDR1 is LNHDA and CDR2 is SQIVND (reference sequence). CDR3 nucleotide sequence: TGTGCCAGTAGTATAGGGCCTAGCCTATACAATGAGCAGTTCTTC. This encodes CASSIGPSLYNEQFF.

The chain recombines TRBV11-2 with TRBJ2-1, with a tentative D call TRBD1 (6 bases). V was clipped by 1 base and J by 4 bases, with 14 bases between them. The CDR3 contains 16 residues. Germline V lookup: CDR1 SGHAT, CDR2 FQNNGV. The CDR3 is CASSLGQDSPYNEQFF. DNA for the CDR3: TGTGCCAGCAGCTTAGGTCAGGACAGCCCTTACAATGAGCAGTTCTTC.

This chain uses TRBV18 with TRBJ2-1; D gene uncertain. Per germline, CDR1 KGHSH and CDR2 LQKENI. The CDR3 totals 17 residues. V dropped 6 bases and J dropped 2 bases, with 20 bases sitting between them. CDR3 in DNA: TGTGCCAGCTCCCCGCGGCCCAGCATGGACCCCTACAATGAGCAGTTCTTC. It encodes CASSPRPSMDPYNEQFF.

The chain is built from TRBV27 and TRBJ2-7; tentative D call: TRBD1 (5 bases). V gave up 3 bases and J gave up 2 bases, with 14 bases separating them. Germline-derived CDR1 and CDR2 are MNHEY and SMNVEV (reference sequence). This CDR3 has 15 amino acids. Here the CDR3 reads CASSFFPTVTYEQYF. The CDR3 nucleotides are TGTGCCAGCAGTTTTTTCCCGACAGTCACCTACGAGCAGTACTTC.

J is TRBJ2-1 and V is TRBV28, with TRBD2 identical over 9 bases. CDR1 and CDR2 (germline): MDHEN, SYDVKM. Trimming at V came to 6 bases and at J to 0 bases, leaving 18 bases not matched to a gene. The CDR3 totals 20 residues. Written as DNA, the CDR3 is TGTGCCAGCAGATACCCTTTGGGGCGGGAGGGACCTAGCTCCTACAATGAGCAGTTCTTC. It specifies CASRYPLGREGPSSYNEQFF.

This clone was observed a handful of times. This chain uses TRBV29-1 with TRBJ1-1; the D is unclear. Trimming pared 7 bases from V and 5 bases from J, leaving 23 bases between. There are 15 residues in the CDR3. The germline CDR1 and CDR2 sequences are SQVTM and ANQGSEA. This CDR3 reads CSAAQSRWSGTEAFF. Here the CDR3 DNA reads TGCAGCGCGGCCCAATCTCGATGGTCGGGGACTGAAGCTTTCTTT.

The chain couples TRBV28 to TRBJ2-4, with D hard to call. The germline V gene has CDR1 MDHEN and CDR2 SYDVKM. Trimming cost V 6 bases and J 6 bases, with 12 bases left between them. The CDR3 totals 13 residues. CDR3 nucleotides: TGTGCCAGCAGCCCAACCCCAGTAAACATTCAGTACTTC. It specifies CASSPTPVNIQYF.

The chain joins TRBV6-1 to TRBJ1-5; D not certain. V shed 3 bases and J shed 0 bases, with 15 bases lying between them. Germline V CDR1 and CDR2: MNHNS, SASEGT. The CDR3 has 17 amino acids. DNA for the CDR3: TGTGCCAGCAGTGAGTGGCTTCAACTTAATAGCAATCAGCCCCAGCATTTT. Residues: CASSEWLQLNSNQPQHF.

The DNA of the CDR3 is TGTGCCAGCAGCAGGACAGGGGGAACAGATACGCAGTATTTT. Protein product: CASSRTGGTDTQYF. This chain links TRBV7-6 with TRBJ2-3, with 10 bases aligning to TRBD1. This CDR3 spans 14 amino acids. J gave up 3 bases and V 5 bases, and 2 bases lay outside the gene matches. The germline V gene has CDR1 SGHVS and CDR2 FNYEAQ.

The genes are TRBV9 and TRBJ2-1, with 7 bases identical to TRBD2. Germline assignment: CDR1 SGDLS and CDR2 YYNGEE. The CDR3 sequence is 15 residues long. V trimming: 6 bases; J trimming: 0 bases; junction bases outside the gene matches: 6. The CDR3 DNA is TGTGCCAGCACGAAAGCGGGATACTCCTACAATGAGCAGTTCTTC. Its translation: CASTKAGYSYNEQFF.

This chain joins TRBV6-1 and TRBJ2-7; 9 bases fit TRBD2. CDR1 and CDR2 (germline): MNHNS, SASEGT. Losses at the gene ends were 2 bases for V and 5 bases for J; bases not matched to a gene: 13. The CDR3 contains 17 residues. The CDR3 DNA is TGTGCCAGCAGTGAAAGGCTAGCGGGGCTCACCGTCCACGAGCAGTACTTC. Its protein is CASSERLAGLTVHEQYF.